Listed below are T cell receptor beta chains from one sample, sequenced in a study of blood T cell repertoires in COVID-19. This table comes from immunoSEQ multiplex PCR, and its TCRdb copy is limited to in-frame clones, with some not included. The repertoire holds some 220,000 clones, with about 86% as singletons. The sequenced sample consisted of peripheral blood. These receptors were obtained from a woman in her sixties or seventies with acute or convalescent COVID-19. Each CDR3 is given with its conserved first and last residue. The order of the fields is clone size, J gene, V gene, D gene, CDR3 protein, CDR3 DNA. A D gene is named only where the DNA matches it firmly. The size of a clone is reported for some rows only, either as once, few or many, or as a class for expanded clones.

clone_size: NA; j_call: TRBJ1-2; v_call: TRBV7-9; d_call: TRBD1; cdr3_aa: CASSWGTGDGGYTF; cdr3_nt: TGTGCCAGCAGCTGGGGGACAGGCGATGGTGGCTACACCTTC
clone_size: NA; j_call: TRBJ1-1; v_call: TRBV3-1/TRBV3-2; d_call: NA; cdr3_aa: CASSRLPSTEAFF; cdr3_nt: TGTGCCAGCAGCCGACTTCCGAGCACTGAAGCTTTCTTT
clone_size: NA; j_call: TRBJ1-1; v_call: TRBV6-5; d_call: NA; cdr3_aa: CASSYREEAFF; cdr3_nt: TGTGCCAGCAGTTACAGGGAGGAAGCTTTCTTT
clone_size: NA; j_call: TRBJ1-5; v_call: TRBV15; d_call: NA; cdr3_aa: CATSRDGRTTQPQHF; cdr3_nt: TGTGCCACCAGCAGAGATGGGCGAACAACTCAGCCCCAGCATTTT
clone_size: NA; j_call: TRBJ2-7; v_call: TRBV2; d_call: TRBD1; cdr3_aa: CASSETGGPYEQYF; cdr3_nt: TGTGCCAGCAGTGAGACAGGGGGACCCTACGAGCAGTACTTC
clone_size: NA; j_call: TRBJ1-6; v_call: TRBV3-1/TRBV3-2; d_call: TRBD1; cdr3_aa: CASSQGLTGGNSPLHF; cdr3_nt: TGTGCCAGCAGCCAAGGTCTCACAGGGGGTAATTCACCCCTCCACTTT
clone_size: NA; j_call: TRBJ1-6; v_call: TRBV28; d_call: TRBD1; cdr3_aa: CASGRQGVYNSPLHF; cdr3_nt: TGTGCCAGCGGCCGACAGGGGGTTTATAATTCACCCCTCCACTTT
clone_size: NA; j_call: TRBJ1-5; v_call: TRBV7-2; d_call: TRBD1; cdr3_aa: CASSLGPGGTQPQHF; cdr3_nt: TGTGCCAGCAGCTTGGGACCAGGGGGGACACAGCCCCAGCATTTT
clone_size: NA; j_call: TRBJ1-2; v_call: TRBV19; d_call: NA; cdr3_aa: CASSIRSNYGYTF; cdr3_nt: TGTGCCAGTAGTATAAGGAGCAACTATGGCTACACCTTC
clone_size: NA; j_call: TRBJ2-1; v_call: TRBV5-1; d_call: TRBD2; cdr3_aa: CASSLRLAGTYNEQFF; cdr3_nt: TGCGCCAGCAGCTTGAGACTAGCGGGGACCTACAATGAGCAGTTCTTC
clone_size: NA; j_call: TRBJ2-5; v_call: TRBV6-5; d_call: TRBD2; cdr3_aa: CASSGPAGGPGTQYF; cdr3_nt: TGTGCCAGCAGCGGCCCAGCGGGGGGACCAGGGACCCAGTACTTC
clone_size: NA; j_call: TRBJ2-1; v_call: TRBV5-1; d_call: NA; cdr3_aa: CASSFQGDEQFF; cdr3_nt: TGCGCCAGCAGCTTTCAGGGCGATGAGCAGTTCTTC
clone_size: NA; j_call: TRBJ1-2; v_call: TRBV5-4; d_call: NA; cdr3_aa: CASSLARGGLYGYTF; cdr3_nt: TGTGCCAGCAGCTTGGCCCGGGGGGGGTTGTATGGCTACACCTTC
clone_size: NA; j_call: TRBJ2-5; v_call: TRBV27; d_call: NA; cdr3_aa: CASSGRNQETQYF; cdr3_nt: TGTGCCAGCAGTGGCAGGAATCAAGAGACCCAGTACTTC
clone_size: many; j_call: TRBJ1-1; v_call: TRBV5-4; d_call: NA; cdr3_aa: CASSLQGGTEAFF; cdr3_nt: TGTGCCAGCAGCTTACAAGGAGGCACTGAAGCTTTCTTT
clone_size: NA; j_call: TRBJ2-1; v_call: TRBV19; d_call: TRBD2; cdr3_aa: CASSKGLAVKSSYNEQFF; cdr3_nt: TGTGCCAGTAGTAAGGGGCTAGCGGTAAAAAGCTCCTACAATGAGCAGTTCTTC
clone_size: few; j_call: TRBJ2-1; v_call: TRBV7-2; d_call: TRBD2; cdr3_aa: CASSLAFSGGGSYNEQFF; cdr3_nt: TGTGCCAGCAGCTTAGCCTTTAGCGGGGGGGGCTCCTACAATGAGCAGTTCTTC
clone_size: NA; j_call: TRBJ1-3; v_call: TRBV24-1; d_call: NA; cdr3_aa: CATSAFKGNTGPAGNTIYF; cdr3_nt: TGTGCCACCAGTGCCTTCAAGGGGAACACCGGGCCAGCTGGAAACACCATATATTTT
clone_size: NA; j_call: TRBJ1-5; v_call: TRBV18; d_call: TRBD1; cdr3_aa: CASSPDRAINQPQHF; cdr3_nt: TGTGCCAGCTCACCGGACAGGGCGATTAATCAGCCCCAGCATTTT
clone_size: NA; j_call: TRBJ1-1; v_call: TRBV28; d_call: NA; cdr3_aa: CASSLYRAGAEAFF; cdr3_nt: TGTGCCAGCAGTCTCTACAGGGCGGGCGCTGAAGCTTTCTTT
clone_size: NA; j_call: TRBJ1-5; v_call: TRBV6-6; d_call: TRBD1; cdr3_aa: CASSYLGQGGQPQHF; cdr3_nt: TGTGCCAGCAGTTACCTCGGACAGGGTGGTCAGCCCCAGCATTTT
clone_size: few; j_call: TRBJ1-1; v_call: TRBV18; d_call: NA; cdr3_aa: CASSEGGMNTEAFF; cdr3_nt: TGTGCCAGCTCAGAGGGAGGGATGAACACTGAAGCTTTCTTT
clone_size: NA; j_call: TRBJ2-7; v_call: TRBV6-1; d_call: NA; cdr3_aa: CASSEAGAQGSYEQYF; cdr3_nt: TGTGCCAGCAGTGAAGCGGGGGCCCAAGGGTCCTACGAGCAGTACTTC
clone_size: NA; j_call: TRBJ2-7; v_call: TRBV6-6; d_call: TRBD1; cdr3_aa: CASSYLQGAEQYF; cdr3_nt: TGTGCCAGCAGTTACCTACAGGGGGCCGAGCAGTACTTC
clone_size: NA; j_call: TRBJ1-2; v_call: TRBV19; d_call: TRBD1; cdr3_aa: CASSVGQGRYGYTF; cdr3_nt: TGTGCCAGTAGTGTCGGACAGGGACGCTATGGCTACACCTTC
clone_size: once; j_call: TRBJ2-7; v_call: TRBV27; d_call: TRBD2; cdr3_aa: CASSSTTSGGAYEQYF; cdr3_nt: TGTGCCAGCAGTTCAACGACTAGCGGGGGGGCCTACGAGCAGTACTTC
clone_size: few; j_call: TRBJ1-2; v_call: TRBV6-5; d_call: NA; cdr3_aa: CASSYNSRVSGGYTF; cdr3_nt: TGTGCCAGCAGTTACAACTCGCGGGTTTCTGGTGGCTACACCTTC
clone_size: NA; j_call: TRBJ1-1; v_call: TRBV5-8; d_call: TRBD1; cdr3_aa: CASSPQGVTEAFF; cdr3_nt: TGTGCCAGCAGCCCGCAGGGGGTTACTGAAGCTTTCTTT
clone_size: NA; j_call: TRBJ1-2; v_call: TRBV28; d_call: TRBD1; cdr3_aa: CASSFSDRGRGYTF; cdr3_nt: TGTGCCAGCAGTTTTAGTGACAGGGGTCGTGGCTACACCTTC
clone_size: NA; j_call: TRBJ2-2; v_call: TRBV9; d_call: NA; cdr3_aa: CASREGGASGELFF; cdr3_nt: TGTGCCAGCAGGGAGGGTGGGGCCTCCGGGGAGCTGTTTTTT
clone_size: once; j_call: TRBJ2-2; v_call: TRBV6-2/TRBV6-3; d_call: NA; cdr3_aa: CASSRNRVTGELFF; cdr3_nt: TGTGCCAGCAGTAGGAACAGGGTCACCGGGGAGCTGTTTTTT
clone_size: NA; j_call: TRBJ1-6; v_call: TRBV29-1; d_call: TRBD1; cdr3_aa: CSVRDRGSNSPLHF; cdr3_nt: TGCAGCGTGAGAGACAGGGGCAGTAATTCACCCCTCCACTTT
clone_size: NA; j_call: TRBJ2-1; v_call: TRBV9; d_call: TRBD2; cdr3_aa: CASSVGGGAGYNEQFF; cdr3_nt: TGTGCCAGCAGCGTAGGCGGGGGGGCTGGTTACAATGAGCAGTTCTTC
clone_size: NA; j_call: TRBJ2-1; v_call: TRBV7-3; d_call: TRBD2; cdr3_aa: CASSPAGGDNEQFF; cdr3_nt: TGTGCCAGCAGCCCAGCGGGGGGGGACAATGAGCAGTTCTTC
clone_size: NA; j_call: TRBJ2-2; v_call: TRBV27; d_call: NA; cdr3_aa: CASRQAHHTGELFF; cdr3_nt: TGTGCCAGCAGACAAGCGCATCACACCGGGGAGCTGTTTTTT
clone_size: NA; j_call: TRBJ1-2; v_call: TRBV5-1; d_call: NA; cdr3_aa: CASSLAEGNYGYTF; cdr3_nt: TGCGCCAGCAGCTTAGCTGAGGGTAACTATGGCTACACCTTC
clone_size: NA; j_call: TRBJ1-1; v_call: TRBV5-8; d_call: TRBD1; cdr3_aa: CASSLGPGQQNTEAFF; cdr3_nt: TGTGCCAGCAGCTTGGGCCCGGGACAGCAGAACACTGAAGCTTTCTTT
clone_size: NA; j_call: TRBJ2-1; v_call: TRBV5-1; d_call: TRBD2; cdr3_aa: CASSLAASGVGEQFF; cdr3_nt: TGCGCCAGCAGCTTGGCGGCTAGCGGGGTAGGTGAGCAGTTCTTC